Listed below are T cell receptor beta chains from one sample, sequenced in a study of OX40 agonist ivuxolimab in advanced cancers. Clones were sequenced by immunoSEQ multiplex PCR, and TCRdb holds only the in-frame ones, with some missing. The table records more than 50,000 clones, less than 85% of them present only once. Material: CD4+ or CD8+ T cells sorted from blood, obtained in a trial of the OX40 agonist ivuxolimab. These receptors were taken from an adult with an advanced solid tumor such as melanoma, head and neck, liver or kidney cancer. CDR3s include the opening cysteine and the closing phenylalanine or tryptophan. The D gene is left open where the match is weak.

>-|TRBV10-3
CAISESRTTVGEQYF
>-|TRBV6-5
CASTVGAGLPYEQYF
>-|TRBV29-1
CSAGKVGQGNYGYTF
>-|TRBV2
CASRETGDTQYF
>TRBD1|TRBV2
CASSVTGYGYTF
>TRBD1|TRBV19
CASASGQGNYEQYF
>TRBD1|TRBV5-5
CASSLGGQPQQYF
>-|TRBV5-6
CASSAQGYYEQYF
>TRBD2|TRBV9
CASSDRPGGHEQYF
>TRBD1|TRBV6-6
CASSYGDRGFRNEQFF
>-|TRBV28
CASSLWARVDGYTF
>TRBD2|TRBV10-1
CASSSGRAGDETQYF
>-|TRBV7-2
CASSLSSGLTYEQYF
>TRBD1|TRBV27
CASRGAPHTGAGDEQYF
>TRBD1|TRBV27
CASSTRTGTLETQYF
>TRBD2|TRBV6-6
CATKTSGGNNEQFF
>TRBD1|TRBV4-1
CASSQPDRGIAGELFF